This TCR beta chain was identified in a study of naive and memory T cell subsets. This clonotype was seen more than once but under ten times. The antigen is undetermined. From the second PCR step, alpha and beta chains were amplified apart. Study-level findings and limits: Naive and memory subsets had different power law exponents for TCR abundance.

Two oligonucleotides, mixed equimolar, formed the beta constant-region primer covering TRBC1 and TRBC2. The ligated cDNA underwent four PCR rounds using SP2 and nested alpha and beta constant-region primers. A 12-nucleotide UMI and the SP2 primer were added to the cDNA 3' end by oligonucleotide ligation. TCRdb analysed the UMI-ligation and nested PCR reads with MiXCR anew, one entry per CDR3 protein. The table records about 34,000 distinct CDR3 sequences, less than 20% of them present only once. V was clipped by 5 bases and J by 9 bases; unmatched bases: 10. This CDR3 has 16 residues. Germline lookup yields CDR1 MDHEN and CDR2 SYDVKM.

The origin of this receptor is a human donor in good health. The rearrangement joins TRBV28 to TRBJ2-1; 13 bases agree with TRBD2. The sequencing input was effector memory CD4+ T cells from blood. Noted subset: effector memory, CD45RA- CD27-. The CDR3 loop is CASSPAGTSGTIEQFF. The DNA of the CDR3 is TGTGCCAGCAGTCCAGCCGGGACTAGCGGGACGATTGAGCAGTTCTTC.